Sequencing of this TCR beta chain was carried out in a study of T-cell reconstitution after alpha-beta-depleted transplantation in children. This sample's TCRbeta library carried unique molecular identifier barcodes. TCRdb redid the calling of the PCR reads with MiXCR, one entry per CDR3 protein. The data hold more than 85,000 distinct CDR3 sequences, with about a tenth observed a single time. Germline CDR1 LNHDA, CDR2 SQIVND (reference sequence). The J segment lost 6 bases and the V segment lost 5 bases, leaving 6 bases of the junction unmatched. CDR3 length equals 13 residues. This clonotype has a count of ten or more.

V gene TRBV19 combines with J gene TRBJ1-2; 7 bases match TRBD1. This TCR was sampled from a human donor who donated a stem cell graft to a child with acute lymphoblastic leukemia. The sequenced sample was PBMCs from the stem cell graft donor, obtained from the stem cell graft. The CDR3 reads CASSEDRRHGYTF. CDR3 in DNA: TGTGCCAGTAGTGAGGACAGGAGACATGGCTACACCTTC.